The 10 T cell receptor beta chains listed next were all sequenced from one sample in a study of CD8 T cells in ankylosing spondylitis. TCRdb reprocessed the 5' RACE reads with MiXCR, giving one entry per CDR3 protein. The data show around 250,000 distinct CDR3 sequences, over 8.5% seen once. The specimen was blood, either unsorted or a sorted T cell fraction (not recorded which). These receptors were taken from a male donor with ankylosing spondylitis or in good health (not recorded which).

This clonotype turned up a few times. The J gene is TRBJ2-1, the V gene TRBV2, with TRBD1 identical over 7 bases. The germline V gene has CDR1 SNHLY and CDR2 FYNNEI. This CDR3 is 15 amino acids long. V shed 7 bases, J shed 3 bases, and the junction held 9 bases outside the gene matches. The CDR3 is CASKPDRDSYNEQFF. In DNA form, the CDR3 reads TGTGCCAGCAAACCTGACCGGGACAGCTACAATGAGCAGTTCTTC.

V is TRBV7-8 and J is TRBJ1-2; D gene ambiguous. The germline gives CDR1 SGHVS, CDR2 FQNEAQ. The CDR3 is 14 residues long. The V end lost 3 bases, the J end lost 7 bases, and 15 bases lay between the germline ends. The CDR3 is CASSFRTERGGYTF. CDR3 sequence (DNA): TGTGCCAGCAGCTTCAGGACGGAACGAGGTGGCTACACCTTC.

This rearrangement joins TRBV18 to TRBJ2-7; D tentatively reads TRBD1 or TRBD2 (5 bases each). The V end was cut by 2 bases, the J end by 3 bases, with 17 bases between. The germline gives CDR1 KGHSH, CDR2 LQKENI. The CDR3 loop spans 16 amino acids. The CDR3 loop reads CASSPGGQGDGYEQYF. In nucleotides, the CDR3 is TGTGCCAGCTCACCAGGTGGCCAGGGAGACGGCTACGAGCAGTACTTC.

V gene TRBV7-3 combines with J gene TRBJ2-3; D unresolved. The V and J ends lost 2 bases and 2 bases respectively, with 8 bases between them. Germline CDR1 SGHTA, CDR2 FQGTGA. The CDR3 is made up of 14 amino acids. The CDR3 is CASSLLSNTDTQYF. The DNA of the CDR3 is TGTGCCAGCAGCTTACTCAGTAACACAGATACGCAGTATTTT.

The chain couples TRBV29-1 to TRBJ2-5; D is unresolved. The CDR3 loop spans 11 amino acids. Germline CDR1 is SQVTM and CDR2 is ANQGSEA. The V and J ends lost 3 bases and 7 bases respectively, with 9 bases between them. DNA of the CDR3: TGCAGCGTTGAGGGTTCCGGGACCCAGTACTTC. Protein sequence: CSVEGSGTQYF. Supplemented by reference TRBV29-1 and TRBJ2-5, the full variable domain reads SAVISQKPSRDICQRGTSLTIQCQVDSQVTMMFWYRQQPGQSLTLIATANQGSEATYESGFVIDKFPISRPNLTFSTLTVSNMSPEDSSIYLCSVEGSGTQYFGPGTRLLVL.

This clonotype was seen only a few times. The chain links TRBV20-1 to TRBJ2-2; 9 positions agree with TRBD2. V lost 3 bases, J lost 1 base, and 3 bases stayed unmatched. Germline assignment: CDR1 DFQATT and CDR2 SNEGSKA (reference sequence). The CDR3 extends over 15 amino acids. The CDR3 coding sequence is TGCAGTGCTAGTGCGACTAGCGGGAACACCGGGGAGCTGTTTTTT. This encodes CSASATSGNTGELFF.

The chain couples TRBV6-5 to TRBJ1-2; tentative D call: TRBD1 (6 bases). Trimming stripped 4 bases from V and 4 bases from J, with 16 bases between. Germline V lookup: CDR1 MNHEY, CDR2 SVGAGI. This CDR3 has 15 amino acids. CDR3 DNA sequence: TGTGCCAGCAGTTCCCCAGTGGGGGGCCGCTATGGCTACACCTTC. Translating it yields CASSSPVGGRYGYTF.

This clonotype showed up many times. V and J are TRBV5-1 and TRBJ1-1; D unclear. There are 13 residues in the CDR3. Germline CDR1 reads SGHRS; CDR2 reads YFSETQ. Trimming took 2 bases from V and 1 from J, leaving 6 bases between them. The DNA of the CDR3 is TGCGCCAGCAGCTTTGTGGGGAACACTGAAGCTTTCTTT. Its translation: CASSFVGNTEAFF.

The CDR3 protein is CASSLDVTQYF. The CDR3 DNA reads as TGCGCCAGCAGCCTTGACGTTACGCAGTATTTT. The chain links TRBV5-1 to TRBJ2-3; D gene uncertain. This CDR3 has 11 amino acids. Trimming removed 4 bases from V and 8 bases from J, with 8 bases in between. Germline V gives CDR1 SGHRS, CDR2 YFSETQ.

Only a few counts were recorded for this clonotype. The chain couples TRBV2 to TRBJ2-2, with no clear D. Trimming removed 2 bases at V and 2 bases at J, with 6 bases between. The CDR3 sequence is 14 residues long. Germline-derived CDR1 and CDR2 are SNHLY and FYNNEI. The CDR3 here is CASSELHNTGELFF. The CDR3 nucleotides read TGTGCCAGCAGTGAATTACACAACACCGGGGAGCTGTTTTTT.